The entry that follows covers one T cell receptor beta chain sequence. What it recognizes is unknown. This table comes from immunoSEQ multiplex PCR, and its TCRdb copy is limited to in-frame clones, with some not included. The sample has about 110,000 clones; nearly 90% are singletons. The germline V and J ends were trimmed by 3 bases and 3 bases, with 9 bases remaining between them. Germline lookup yields CDR1 SQVTM and CDR2 ANQGSEA. This CDR3 spans 12 amino acids. The sample comes from a study of T cell responses to AZD1222 COVID-19 vaccine. Study-wide results and caveats: The number of AZD1222 recipients seropositive at baseline was only 5 to 7. After the peak T cell response, and only then, were repertoires sampled.

This specimen consisted of peripheral blood, obtained 28 days after the second AZD1222 dose. The V and J genes are TRBV29-1 and TRBJ2-7; D uncertain. The TCR was taken from an adult who received the AZD1222 COVID-19 vaccine. Here the CDR3 DNA reads TGCAGCGTTGATACTGGGGACTACGAGCAGTACTTC. Residues: CSVDTGDYEQYF.